Sequencing of this T cell receptor (beta chain) was carried out in a study of blood T cell repertoires in COVID-19. Study in general: Sample material is recorded as cDNA or gDNA derived from T cells, B-cell-depleted T cells, or PBMCs.

Germline-derived CDR1 and CDR2 are MDHEN and SYDVKM. Unmatched junction bases numbered 11, after V lost 3 bases and J lost 11 bases. The CDR3 covers 15 residues. Methods used by the authors: Estimation of nucleated cell counts relied on the amplification of reference gene primers. Clones were read by immunoSEQ multiplex PCR, and TCRdb kept only the in-frame ones, dropping some. The V and J calls and the clone size are those of that table, but D and trimming were determined from the DNA. Seen here are tens of thousands of clones, nearly 80% observed once, and the top ten hold about 12%. This TCR was sampled from a human donor in a cohort sampled during active COVID-19. The gene calls are TRBV28 and TRBJ1-1, with 11 bases that match TRBD1. Sequencing was carried out using peripheral blood. The CDR3 protein is CASSLDRGRGLSAFF. The CDR3 bases are TGTGCCAGCAGTTTGGACAGGGGGCGGGGATTATCGGCTTTCTTT.